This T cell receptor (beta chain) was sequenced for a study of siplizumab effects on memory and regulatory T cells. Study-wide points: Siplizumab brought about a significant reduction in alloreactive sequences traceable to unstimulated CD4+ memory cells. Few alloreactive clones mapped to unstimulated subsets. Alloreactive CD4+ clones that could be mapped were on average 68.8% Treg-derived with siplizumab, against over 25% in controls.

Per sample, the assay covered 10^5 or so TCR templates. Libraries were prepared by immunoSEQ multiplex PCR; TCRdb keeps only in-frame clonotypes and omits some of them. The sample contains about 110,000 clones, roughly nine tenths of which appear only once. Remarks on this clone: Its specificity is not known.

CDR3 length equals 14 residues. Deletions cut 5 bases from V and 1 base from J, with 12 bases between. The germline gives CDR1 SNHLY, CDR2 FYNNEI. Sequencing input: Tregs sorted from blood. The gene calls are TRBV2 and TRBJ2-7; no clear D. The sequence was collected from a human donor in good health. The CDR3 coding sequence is TGTGCCAGCAGTTTTGTTGGCAGTTCCTACGAGCAGTACTTC. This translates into CASSFVGSSYEQYF.